The sequence of this TCR beta chain was determined in a study of blood T cells in healthy people across ages. A second PCR of about 7 to 11 cycles used a sample-barcoded 5' primer and a J-beta primer mix. One entry per CDR3 protein results from TCRdb running MiXCR on the 5' RACE reads. The profile covers around 520,000 distinct CDR3 sequences, with roughly a quarter appearing a single time and about 3.9% taken by the ten largest. Every donor gave approximately 10 milliliters of peripheral blood. Total RNA extracted from each sample amounted to at least 5 micrograms. CDR3 size: 15 residues. Trimming pared 1 base from V and 8 bases from J, leaving 15 bases between. CDR1 is MGHDK, CDR2 SYGVNS, per germline. This same sample was also part of a study on T cells of mothers and their children. That work states: A primer called M1S, used in the second PCR, added sample barcodes and 2-4 random nucleotides. Thymic selection molds TCR recombination output in much the same way for related pairs as for unrelated pairs.

The specimen was blood. This TCR derives from a boy younger than 10 in good health. The chain combines TRBV25-1 with TRBJ2-1, with D perhaps TRBD2 (6 bases). The CDR3 is CASSEWVAARYEQFF. The CDR3 DNA reads TGTGCCAGCAGTGAATGGGTAGCGGCTCGCTATGAGCAGTTCTTC.